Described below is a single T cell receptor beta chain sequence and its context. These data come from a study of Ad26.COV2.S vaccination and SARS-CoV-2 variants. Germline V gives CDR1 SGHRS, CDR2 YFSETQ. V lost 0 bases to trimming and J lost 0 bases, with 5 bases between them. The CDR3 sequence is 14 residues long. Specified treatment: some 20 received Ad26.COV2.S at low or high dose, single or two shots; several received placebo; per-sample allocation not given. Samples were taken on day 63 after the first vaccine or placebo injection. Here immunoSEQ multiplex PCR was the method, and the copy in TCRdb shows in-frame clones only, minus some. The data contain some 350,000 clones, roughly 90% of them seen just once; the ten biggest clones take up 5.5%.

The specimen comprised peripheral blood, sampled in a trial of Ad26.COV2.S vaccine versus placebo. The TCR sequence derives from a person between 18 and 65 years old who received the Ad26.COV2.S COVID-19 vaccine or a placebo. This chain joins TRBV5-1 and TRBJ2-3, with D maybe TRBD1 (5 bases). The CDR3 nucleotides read TGCGCCAGCAGCTTGGCAGGGAGCACAGATACGCAGTATTTT. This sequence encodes CASSLAGSTDTQYF.